These T cell receptor beta chains were read from a single sample in a study of blood T cell repertoires in COVID-19. Clones were read by immunoSEQ multiplex PCR, and TCRdb kept only the in-frame ones, dropping some. The sample shows 200,000 to 250,000 clones, around 84% of them seen only once. The sequenced sample was peripheral blood. Receptors were obtained from a man in his thirties or forties with active or convalescent COVID-19. Each CDR3 is given without its conserved first and last residue. Each record gives: CDR3 protein, clone size, V gene. Not all rows give a size; the values are once, few, many and, for expanded clones, a class.

CDR3: SVDGKSSAEAF; size: .; V: TRBV29-1
CDR3: ASSFGTGDGYT; size: .; V: TRBV6-5
CDR3: ASSVLVSGYQETQY; size: .; V: TRBV5-8
CDR3: ASSPSETQY; size: .; V: TRBV18
CDR3: ASSPSGGTDTQY; size: .; V: TRBV5-5
CDR3: ASSFGNIGDGYT; size: few; V: TRBV11-2
CDR3: ASSPIRGITDTQY; size: .; V: TRBV21-1
CDR3: ASSIGTALGYGYT; size: few; V: TRBV19
CDR3: ASRTSGGAYEQY; size: .; V: TRBV7-8
CDR3: AGASYNEQF; size: .; V: TRBV7-2
CDR3: ASSLDRMDQPQH; size: .; V: TRBV6-5
CDR3: ASSSGTGGVKVYGYT; size: .; V: TRBV5-1
CDR3: ASSPSSMGAKNIQY; size: .; V: TRBV18
CDR3: ASSESENYGYT; size: .; V: TRBV2
CDR3: ASSARQGGTEAF; size: .; V: TRBV2
CDR3: ASSASLRDTEAF; size: .; V: TRBV2
CDR3: ASSRAGPNEKLF; size: .; V: TRBV18
CDR3: ATSRDIGGGMDIQY; size: .; V: TRBV15
CDR3: ASSLTGPVNQPQH; size: .; V: TRBV28
CDR3: ATSDRQGDGYT; size: .; V: TRBV24-1
CDR3: ASSYGGYETQY; size: .; V: TRBV6-2/TRBV6-3
CDR3: ASSFEGGVTEAF; size: .; V: TRBV28
CDR3: AWSAGDPYEQY; size: .; V: TRBV30
CDR3: ASSGTGGDGYGYT; size: few; V: TRBV28
CDR3: ASSQTTGGNEKLF; size: .; V: TRBV4-1
CDR3: ASSRRQGSYNEQF; size: .; V: TRBV3-1/TRBV3-2
CDR3: ASRDRGYEQY; size: .; V: TRBV3-1/TRBV3-2
CDR3: ASSLAASGEQY; size: .; V: TRBV27
CDR3: ASSTGGLSGNTIY; size: .; V: TRBV6-5
CDR3: SVEGLQGGYGGYT; size: once; V: TRBV29-1
CDR3: ASSARMDSEAF; size: .; V: TRBV11-3
CDR3: ASSLGTGNEQF; size: .; V: TRBV27
CDR3: ASSTGTGGARGGYT; size: .; V: TRBV28
CDR3: ASSYSGAGRTDTQY; size: .; V: TRBV6-6
CDR3: AISEGQYNEQF; size: .; V: TRBV10-3